This note documents a single TCR beta chain sequence. The protocol was immunoSEQ multiplex PCR, while the TCRdb copy is restricted to in-frame clones and leaves out a portion. The sample lists approximately 99,000 clones, almost 85% occurring once. V was pared by 9 bases and J by 5 bases, with 6 bases of the junction left unmatched. The germline V gene has CDR1 MNHEY and CDR2 SVGAGI. The CDR3 contains 13 residues. This sample was taken from a study of control samples from healthy donors and cancer patients. V usage is TRBV6-5 and J usage is TRBJ1-4, with 7 bases aligning to TRBD1. The sample was blood. This receptor was identified in a man between 18 and 29 years old in good health. Here the CDR3 reads CASQQGRNEKLFF. CDR3 nucleotide sequence: TGTGCCAGTCAACAGGGGAGGAATGAAAAACTGTTTTTT.